The sequence of this TCR beta chain was determined in a study of cytomegalovirus exposure and HLA in healthy donors. 13 Jbeta primers and 60 Vbeta primers were used for the PCR. The method was immunoSEQ multiplex PCR; TCRdb's version includes in-frame clones alone and lacks a portion of them. The sample contains roughly 140,000 clones, approximately 83% of which appear only once. Study-wide findings and caveats: Some V segments (TRBV6-2 and TRBV6-3 among them) were excluded as indistinguishable. An analysis done earlier found most TCR beta V segments productive about 90% or about 30% of the time. In a later analysis, HLA-C alleles had the fewest associated TCRs, DRB1 alleles the most.

The CDR3 has 17 amino acids. V lost 0 bases to trimming and J lost 1 base; unmatched junction nucleotides: 6. Looked up from germline, CDR1 is MNHEY and CDR2 is SMNVEV (reference sequence). Comment on this clone: The antigen remains unidentified.

The receptor was derived from a woman aged 40 to 50 in good health and CMV-seronegative. Sequencing was performed on PBMCs. The chain is built from TRBV27 and TRBJ1-2; 9 bases match TRBD1. Written as DNA, the CDR3 is TGTGCCAGCAGTTTATCCATACAGGGGGCCTTTAACTATGGCTACACCTTC. It is translated as CASSLSIQGAFNYGYTF.